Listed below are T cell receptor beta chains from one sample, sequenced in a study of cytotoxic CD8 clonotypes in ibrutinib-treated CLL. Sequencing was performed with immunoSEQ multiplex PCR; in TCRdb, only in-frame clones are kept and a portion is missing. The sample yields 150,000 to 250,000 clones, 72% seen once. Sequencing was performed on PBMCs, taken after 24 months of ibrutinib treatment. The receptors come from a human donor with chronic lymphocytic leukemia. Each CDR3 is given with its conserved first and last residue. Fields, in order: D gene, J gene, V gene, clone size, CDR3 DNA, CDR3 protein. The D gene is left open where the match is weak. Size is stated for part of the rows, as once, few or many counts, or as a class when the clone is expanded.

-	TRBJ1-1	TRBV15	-	TGTGCCACCAGCAGAGGGACTTTTTCCACTGAAGCTTTCTTT	CATSRGTFSTEAFF
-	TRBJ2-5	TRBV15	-	TGTGCCACCAGCGAGCGACTAGATCAAGAGACCCAGTACTTC	CATSERLDQETQYF
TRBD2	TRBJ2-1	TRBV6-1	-	TGTGCCAGCAGTGCTAGCGGGAGGGCCTCACACAATGAGCAGTTCTTC	CASSASGRASHNEQFF
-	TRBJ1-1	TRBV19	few	TGTGCCAGTAGCATTAGGGGGATCAACACTGAAGCTTTCTTT	CASSIRGINTEAFF
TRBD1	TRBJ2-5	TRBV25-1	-	TGTGCCAGCAGCCTATACAGGGGAGACGAGACCCAGTACTTC	CASSLYRGDETQYF
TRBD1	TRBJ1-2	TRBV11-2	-	TGTGCCAGCAGCTTAGACAGGGGGGCCGGTTCGTATGGCTACACCTTC	CASSLDRGAGSYGYTF
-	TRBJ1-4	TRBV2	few	TGTGCCAGCAGTGAGTACAGCCTAAATGAAAAACTGTTTTTT	CASSEYSLNEKLFF
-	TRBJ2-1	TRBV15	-	TGTGCCACCAGCGGGATGGGGGATGAGCAGTTCTTC	CATSGMGDEQFF
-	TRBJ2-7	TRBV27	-	TGTGCCAGCAGTTTCGGACAGCACTACGAGCAGTACTTC	CASSFGQHYEQYF
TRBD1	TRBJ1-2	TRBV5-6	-	TGTGCCAGCAGCTTGCTCTTCGACAGGGGTCGAGACTATGGCTACACCTTC	CASSLLFDRGRDYGYTF
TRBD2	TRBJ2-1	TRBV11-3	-	TGTGCCAGCAGCTTAGATTTTACTAGCGGGACCTACAATGAGCAGTTCTTC	CASSLDFTSGTYNEQFF
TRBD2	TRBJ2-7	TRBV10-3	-	TGTGCCATCAGTCCCGGGACTAGCGGGGGATCCTACGAGCAGTACTTC	CAISPGTSGGSYEQYF
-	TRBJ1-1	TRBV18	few	TGTGCCAGCTCACCACCGGTGGCAGGTGGGAACACTGAAGCTTTCTTT	CASSPPVAGGNTEAFF
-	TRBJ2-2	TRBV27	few	TGTGCCAGCAGTCCTAATATCGGGGAGCTGTTTTTT	CASSPNIGELFF
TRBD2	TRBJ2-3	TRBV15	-	TGTGCCACCAGCGAAAGCGGGACCACCACAGATACGCAGTATTTT	CATSESGTTTDTQYF
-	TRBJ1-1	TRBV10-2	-	TGCGCCAGCAGTGACCTGGACATGAACACTGAAGCTTTCTTT	CASSDLDMNTEAFF
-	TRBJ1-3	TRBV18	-	TGTGCCAGCTCCCTACTGAACTTCTCTGGAAACACCATATATTTT	CASSLLNFSGNTIYF
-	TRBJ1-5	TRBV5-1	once	TGCGCCAGCAGCGGGCGCCAGTATAGCAATCAGCCCCAGCATTTT	CASSGRQYSNQPQHF
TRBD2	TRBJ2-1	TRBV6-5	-	TGTGCCAGCAGTTATACCGGGACTAACTACAATGAGCAGTTCTTC	CASSYTGTNYNEQFF
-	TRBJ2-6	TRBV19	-	TGTGCCAGTAGTATGGCTGGGGCCAACGTCCTGACTTTC	CASSMAGANVLTF
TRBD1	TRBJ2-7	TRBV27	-	TGTGCCAGCAGTTTATCCTCCTACAGGGGCTACGAGCAGTACTTC	CASSLSSYRGYEQYF
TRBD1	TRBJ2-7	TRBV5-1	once	TGCGCCAGCAGCCCGGACAGGGGGTTACCGGCCGAGCAGTACTTC	CASSPDRGLPAEQYF
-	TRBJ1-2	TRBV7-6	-	TGTGCCAGTGCAAGGCAGGCACGGGACCCATATGGCTACACCTTC	CASARQARDPYGYTF
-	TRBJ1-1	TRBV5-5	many	TGTGCCAGCAGCCTGTACCTTGGGGGGATCACTGAAGCTTTCTTT	CASSLYLGGITEAFF
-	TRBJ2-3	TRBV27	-	TGTGCCAGCAGTTTTGGGGTCCAAGGGATTTTAGCAGATACGCAGTATTTT	CASSFGVQGILADTQYF
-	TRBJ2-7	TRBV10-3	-	TGTGCCATCAGTGAGGCGGGACACAGGGTTTGGGAGCAGTACTTC	CAISEAGHRVWEQYF
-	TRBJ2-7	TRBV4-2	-	TGTGCCAGCAGCCAAGCTCTACAGGGCCCCTACGAGCAGTACTTC	CASSQALQGPYEQYF
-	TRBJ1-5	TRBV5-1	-	TGCGCCAGCAGCTTGGATAGGGGTCAGCCCCAGCATTTT	CASSLDRGQPQHF
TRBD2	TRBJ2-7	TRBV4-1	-	TGCGCCAGCAGCCAGAAAGGCGCGGGGGAGGCCTACGAGCAGTACTTC	CASSQKGAGEAYEQYF